This entry features one T cell receptor (beta chain) sequence. Its antigen is unidentified. These data come from a study of cytomegalovirus exposure and HLA in healthy donors. Background on the study: There were fewer than 500 genotyped donors. Of these, 75% to 85% fell in the genetic ancestry cluster associated with self-reported Caucasian donors.

Study results and caveats: Previously analyzed data showed that most TCR beta V segments were productive at a frequency of about 87% or about 30%. Donor immune exposure was known only as CMV serostatus. In a later analysis, donors in an Asian-associated ancestry cluster reportedly had fewer N-insertions in productive TCRs than the cohort mean.

V dropped 9 bases and J dropped 0 bases, with 15 bases sitting between them. Germline V gene data show CDR1 as SNHLY and CDR2 as FYNNEI. The length of the CDR3 is 14 residues. Use of 60 Vbeta and 13 Jbeta primers characterized the PCR. TCRdb keeps only in-frame clones here, not all; method: immunoSEQ multiplex PCR. Here the sample spans some 130,000 clones, about 85% being singletons. Sequencing used PBMCs. V is TRBV2 and J is TRBJ2-7; D not resolved. The receptor was isolated from a female donor in good health and CMV-seronegative. The CDR3 region has the DNA TGTGCCAGTAAATTTTTTCCGGGCTCCTACGAGCAGTACTTC. It translates to CASKFFPGSYEQYF.